These 23 T cell receptor beta chains originate from one sample sequenced in a study of T cell repertoires in cytomegalovirus infection. These TCRs are of unknown antigen specificity. TCRdb used MiXCR to reprocess the reads, holding one entry per CDR3 protein. The table records approximately 120,000 distinct CDR3 sequences, about 32% of them present only once. This specimen consisted of CD8+ T cells from cultured PBMCs, obtained from culture after CMV antigen stimulation. All receptors derive from a human donor in good health (CMV status not recorded). Some clones in this sample may be carry-over from other donors' samples.

The chain employs TRBV12-3 or TRBV12-4 and TRBJ1-5, with no clear D. The CDR3 consists of 11 residues. Trimming removed 6 bases at V and 6 bases at J, with 6 bases between. The CDR3 loop is CASSASQPQHF. The CDR3 nucleotides are TGTGCCAGCAGCGCTAGTCAGCCCCAGCATTTT.

The rearrangement uses TRBV4-1 and TRBJ2-2, with TRBD2 matching over 7 bases. The CDR3 totals 15 residues. Germline CDR1 and CDR2: MGHRA and YSYEKL. J was trimmed by 1 base and V by 3 bases; bases with no gene match: 2. The CDR3 is CASSQGLQNTGELFF. In nucleotides, the CDR3 is TGCGCCAGCAGCCAGGGACTACAGAACACCGGGGAGCTGTTTTTT.

CDR3 sequence: CASSQEPQSSGNTIYF. CDR3 nucleotides: TGCGCCAGCAGCCAGGAACCCCAGTCCTCTGGAAACACCATATATTTT. The J gene is TRBJ1-3, the V gene TRBV4-1, with D hard to call. The germline CDR1 and CDR2 sequences are MGHRA and YSYEKL. This CDR3 has 16 residues. Trimming pared 3 bases from V and 0 bases from J, leaving 12 bases between.

The table lists this clonotype with many counts. The rearrangement uses TRBV5-5 and TRBJ2-1, with 8 bases lining up with TRBD2. This CDR3 region has 17 residues. Looked up from germline, CDR1 is SGHKS and CDR2 is YYEKEE (reference sequence). With V trimmed by 1 base and J by 9 bases, 15 bases remained unmatched. In DNA, the CDR3 is TGTGCCAGCAGCTTGAGACCCCTAGCGGGTCCAAACTTTGAGCAGTTCTTC. Amino acids: CASSLRPLAGPNFEQFF.

V and J are TRBV27 and TRBJ2-1, with 10 bases fitting TRBD2. The CDR3 has 16 amino acids. The trim removed 5 bases at V and 4 bases at J, leaving 8 bases unmatched. The germline gives CDR1 MNHEY, CDR2 SMNVEV (reference sequence). The CDR3 DNA reads TGTGCCAGCAGTGAACCGAGCGGGGGGGCATACAATGAGCAGTTCTTC. Translating it yields CASSEPSGGAYNEQFF.

The table lists this clonotype with a few counts. This sequence joins TRBV15 and TRBJ2-5, with TRBD1 identical over 7 bases. From germline, CDR1 is LNHNV and CDR2 YYDKDF (reference sequence). The CDR3 is made up of 15 amino acids. V dropped 5 bases and J dropped 6; count of bases not matched to a gene: 12. The CDR3 region has the DNA TGTGCCACCAGCCCTCGACAGGGTGTAGGGCAGACCCAGTACTTC. As protein: CATSPRQGVGQTQYF.

This chain uses TRBV7-6 with TRBJ2-1, with unresolved D. Germline CDR1 is SGHVS and CDR2 is FNYEAQ. CDR3 size: 12 residues. Trimming cost V 1 base and J 9 bases, with 7 bases left between them. DNA for the CDR3: TGTGCCAGCAGCTTAGTATTCAGTGAGCAGTTCTTC. This sequence encodes CASSLVFSEQFF. The full variable domain, rest sourced from reference TRBV7-6 and TRBJ2-1, is GAGVSQSPRYKVTKRGQDVALRCDPISGHVSLYWYRQALGQGPEFLTYFNYEAQQDKSGLPNDRFSAERPEGSISTLTIQRTEQRDSAMYRCASSLVFSEQFFGPGTRLTVL.

This clonotype was found many times. The CDR3 is CASIPQDRGKNNEQFF. CDR3 DNA: TGTGCCAGCATCCCGCAGGACAGGGGGAAGAACAATGAGCAGTTCTTC. This chain connects TRBV7-9 to TRBJ2-1; 10 bases are a match to TRBD1. This CDR3 has 16 amino acids. After removal of 7 bases from V and 5 bases from J, the junction contained 11 bases not matched to a gene. The germline V gene has CDR1 SEHNR and CDR2 FQNEAQ (reference sequence).

The V gene is TRBV4-2, the J gene TRBJ2-5; no firm D call. The CDR3 has 15 residues. V shed 0 bases and J shed 9 bases, with 17 bases lying between them. Looked up from germline, CDR1 is LGHNA and CDR2 is YNFKEQ. The CDR3 reads CASSQDYPDPTAQYF. Here the CDR3 DNA reads TGTGCCAGCAGCCAAGACTATCCTGATCCTACGGCCCAGTACTTC.

This clonotype was counted a single time. The chain couples TRBV2 to TRBJ1-6, with no clear D. Germline V lookup: CDR1 SNHLY, CDR2 FYNNEI. V lost 11 bases, J lost 0 bases, and 14 bases lay in between. The length of the CDR3 is 15 residues. Here the CDR3 reads CACKVGSSYNSPLHF. CDR3 DNA sequence: TGTGCCTGCAAGGTCGGCTCCTCCTATAATTCACCCCTCCACTTT.

The CDR3 DNA reads TGTGCCACCAGTGAAACGCATAGCAATCAGCCCCAGCATTTT. Translated: CATSETHSNQPQHF. The rearrangement links TRBV24-1 to TRBJ1-5; D not certain. There are 14 residues in the CDR3. Germline-derived CDR1 and CDR2 are KGHDR and SFDVKD. V was cut by 4 bases and J by 0 bases, with 6 bases left in between.

This chain joins TRBV6-1 and TRBJ1-1, with D hard to call. The V gene lost 6 bases and the J gene lost 0 bases, with 17 bases spanning the gap. From germline, CDR1 is MNHNS and CDR2 SASEGT. This CDR3 contains 16 residues. In DNA, the CDR3 is TGTGCCAGCAGGGTTTCTTTAGGACGGCTGAACACTGAAGCTTTCTTT. Translation: CASRVSLGRLNTEAFF.

The chain combines TRBV7-6 with TRBJ1-1, with D possibly being TRBD1 (5 bases). The V end lost 6 bases, the J end lost 4 bases, and 21 bases lay between the germline ends. CDR1 is SGHVS, CDR2 FNYEAQ, per germline. The CDR3 length is 16 residues. The CDR3 reads CASRGPRGGGGTEAFF. The CDR3 nucleotides are TGTGCCAGCAGAGGCCCTAGGGGCGGGGGAGGCACTGAAGCTTTCTTT.

The chain uses TRBV6-1 and TRBJ1-1; 7 bases are shared with TRBD1. The trim removed 2 bases at V and 1 base at J, leaving 13 bases unmatched. Germline loops: CDR1 MNHNS, CDR2 SASEGT. This CDR3 has 18 amino acids. The CDR3 loop is CASSERGDSPPSNTEAFF. The CDR3 DNA is TGTGCCAGCAGTGAAAGAGGGGACAGCCCCCCTTCGAACACTGAAGCTTTCTTT.

The DNA of the CDR3 is TGCGCCAGCAGCCAAGTTGCGGGGGGGCCCAATGAGCAGTTCTTC. It is translated as CASSQVAGGPNEQFF. The V and J genes are TRBV4-1 and TRBJ2-1; 9 nucleotides match TRBD2. The CDR3 has 15 residues. The germline V gene encodes CDR1 MGHRA and CDR2 YSYEKL. V shed 1 base, J shed 6 bases, and the junction held 4 bases outside the gene matches.

This chain uses TRBV2 with TRBJ1-3, with D unclear. The CDR3 runs 17 residues. Trimming took 3 bases from V and 0 from J, leaving 15 bases between them. CDR1 SNHLY and CDR2 FYNNEI come from the germline V gene. The CDR3 here is CASSEVLQRTSGNTIYF. CDR3 bases: TGTGCCAGCAGTGAGGTCCTACAGAGAACCTCTGGAAACACCATATATTTT.

This clonotype occurred many times. The chain carries TRBV7-8 and TRBJ2-5; D may match TRBD1 or TRBD2 (6 bases each). This CDR3 has 14 amino acids. Trimming stripped 5 bases from V and 5 bases from J, with 15 bases between. Germline CDR1 SGHVS, CDR2 FQNEAQ. The DNA for the CDR3 is TGTGCCAGCAGCCAAGGGGGGCCAGGGGAGACCCAGTACTTC. This translates into CASSQGGPGETQYF.

This clonotype was detected a few times. This rearrangement joins TRBV7-6 to TRBJ1-2; the match to TRBD1 covers 7 bases. Germline loops: CDR1 SGHVS, CDR2 FNYEAQ. V was clipped by 9 bases and J by 1 base; unmatched bases: 14. CDR3 size: 16 residues. The CDR3 loop reads CASAPSTGPFNYGYTF. Here the CDR3 DNA reads TGTGCCAGTGCTCCTTCGACAGGGCCCTTTAACTATGGCTACACCTTC.

The J gene is TRBJ2-1, the V gene TRBV20-1, with unresolved D. The CDR3 has 11 amino acids. Looked up from germline, CDR1 is DFQATT and CDR2 is SNEGSKA (reference sequence). Trimming removed 3 bases from V and 9 bases from J, with 9 bases in between. The CDR3 bases are TGCAGTGCTAGCTCTACCCGTGAGCAGTTCTTC. Its protein is CSASSTREQFF.

The chain combines TRBV7-9 with TRBJ1-5, with 7 bases aligning to TRBD1. Per the germline V gene, CDR1 is SEHNR and CDR2 is FQNEAQ (reference sequence). The V segment lost 2 bases and the J segment 6 bases; nucleotides outside the gene matches: 10. The CDR3 totals 16 residues. CDR3 sequence reads: CASSLPPDRVVQPQHF. The CDR3 DNA is TGTGCCAGCAGCTTACCTCCCGACAGGGTGGTTCAGCCCCAGCATTTT.

The V and J genes are TRBV7-2 and TRBJ1-3; no clear D gene. The ends were cut back, 1 base at V and 0 bases at J, with 7 bases in the middle. Germline V lookup: CDR1 SGHTA, CDR2 FQGNSA. CDR3 size: 15 residues. The CDR3 DNA follows: TGTGCCAGCAGCTTAGATTTAAGCTCTGGAAACACCATATATTTT. Protein product: CASSLDLSSGNTIYF.

This clonotype came up a few times. This chain uses TRBV4-1 with TRBJ2-6; TRBD1 might be the D (5 bases). With 0 bases removed from V and 1 base from J, the gap between germline ends came to 7 bases. The CDR3 runs 16 residues. Per germline, CDR1 MGHRA and CDR2 YSYEKL. The CDR3 region is CASSQEQGSGANVLTF. In nucleotides, the CDR3 is TGCGCCAGCAGCCAAGAGCAGGGTTCTGGGGCCAACGTCCTGACTTTC.

The chain is built from TRBV7-9 and TRBJ2-7; the D gene is possibly TRBD1 (6 bases). This CDR3 is built from 16 residues. V lost 4 bases and J 0 bases, leaving 16 bases between the germline ends. Germline CDR1 SEHNR, CDR2 FQNEAQ (reference sequence). The CDR3 sequence: CASSSTTGVLSYEQYF. The CDR3 DNA reads as TGTGCCAGCAGCTCTACGACAGGCGTCCTCTCCTACGAGCAGTACTTC.